What follows are 18 T cell receptor beta chains derived from one specimen sequenced in a study of T cell responses to AZD1222 COVID-19 vaccine. Data came from immunoSEQ multiplex PCR; TCRdb stores just in-frame clones and leaves some out. The sample has fewer than 100,000 clones, roughly 90% seen once; the top ten hold over 15%. The specimen comprised peripheral blood, sampled on day 0 of AZD1222 vaccination. These receptors all stem from an adult in good health.

The chain has TRBV5-4 and TRBJ2-3, with D possibly TRBD2 on 5 matching bases. In germline, CDR1 is SGHNT, CDR2 YYREEE (reference sequence). With 5 bases removed from V and 5 bases from J, the gap between germline ends came to 12 bases. The CDR3 length is 13 residues. The CDR3 reads CASRTTGRDTQYF. The CDR3 DNA sequence: TGTGCCAGCAGGACCACGGGGAGAGATACGCAGTATTTT.

The rearrangement links TRBV19 to TRBJ2-5; 10 positions match TRBD1. V gave up 6 bases and J gave up 4 bases; unmatched junction bases: 2. The CDR3 runs to 13 residues. CDR1 is LNHDA, CDR2 SQIVND, per germline (reference sequence). Here the CDR3 DNA reads TGTGCCAGTAGGGGGACAGGGGTAGAGACCCAGTACTTC. Protein: CASRGTGVETQYF.

The chain joins TRBV24-1 to TRBJ2-2; D perhaps matches TRBD1 (6 bases). The CDR3 spans 13 residues. Per germline, CDR1 KGHDR and CDR2 SFDVKD. Trimming left V 6 bases short and J 4 bases short, with 8 bases between. CDR3 residues: CATSNRVTGELFF. The CDR3 nucleotides read TGTGCCACCAGTAACAGGGTCACCGGGGAGCTGTTTTTT.

This rearrangement joins TRBV11-1 to TRBJ1-2, with 7 bases matching TRBD1. CDR3 length: 16 residues. V gave up 5 bases and J gave up 4 bases; unmatched junction bases: 13. The germline gives CDR1 SGHAT, CDR2 FQDESV (reference sequence). This CDR3 is CASSPPRGTDIYGYTF. Here the CDR3 DNA reads TGTGCCAGCAGCCCCCCCCGCGGGACAGATATCTATGGCTACACCTTC. Full variable domain (outside the CDR3, taken from reference TRBV11-1 and TRBJ1-2): EAEVAQSPRYKITEKSQAVAFWCDPISGHATLYWYRQILGQGPELLVQFQDESVVDDSQLPKDRFSAERLKGVDSTLKIQPAELGDSAMYLCASSPPRGTDIYGYTFGSGTRLTVV.

The CDR3 nucleotides are TGTGCCAGTAGTGGCCGGGACAGGGGCTATGGCTACACCTTC. Its protein product is CASSGRDRGYGYTF. V is TRBV19 and J is TRBJ1-2; TRBD1 matches at 10 bases. Per germline, CDR1 LNHDA and CDR2 SQIVND (reference sequence). Trimming cost V 5 bases and J 4 bases; bases outside gene matches: 4. The length of the CDR3 is 14 residues.

On this clone itself: Different DNA sequences within this sample yield the same CDR3. This chain joins TRBV7-3 and TRBJ1-1; the D gene is possibly TRBD1 (6 bases). The CDR3 covers 13 residues. Germline values: CDR1 SGHTA, CDR2 FQGTGA. V was pared by 5 bases and J by 1 base, with 8 bases between. The DNA for the CDR3 is TGTGCCAGCAGCCCGACAGGGAACACTGAAGCTTTCTTT. This gives the protein CASSPTGNTEAFF. The full variable domain, with the rest looked up from reference TRBV7-3 and TRBJ1-1, is GAGVSQTPSNKVTEKGKYVELRCDPISGHTALYWYRQSLGQGPEFLIYFQGTGAADDSGLPNDRFFAVRPEGSVSTLKIQRTERGDSAVYLCASSPTGNTEAFFGQGTRLTVV.

The chain couples TRBV27 to TRBJ1-3, with D unclear. The CDR3 runs to 13 residues. Germline V lookup: CDR1 MNHEY, CDR2 SMNVEV (reference sequence). Trimming cost V 0 bases and J 4 bases, with 4 bases left between them. The CDR3 is CASSLSMGNTIYF. For the CDR3, the DNA is TGTGCCAGCAGTTTATCAATGGGAAACACCATATATTTT.

This chain joins TRBV7-2 and TRBJ1-3; D is unclear. V lost 3 bases, J lost 0 bases, and 9 bases lay in between. Germline values: CDR1 SGHTA, CDR2 FQGNSA. The CDR3 length is 15 residues. The CDR3 here is CASSFDTYSGNTIYF. The CDR3 region has the DNA TGTGCCAGCAGCTTCGACACTTACTCTGGAAACACCATATATTTT. Using reference TRBV7-2 and TRBJ1-3 for the parts outside the CDR3, the full variable domain is GAGVSQSPSNKVTEKGKDVELRCDPISGHTALYWYRQSLGQGLEFLIYFQGNSAPDKSGLPSDRFSAERTGGSVSTLTIQRTQQEDSAVYLCASSFDTYSGNTIYFGEGSWLTVV.

The chain employs TRBV3-1 (or the pseudogene TRBV3-2) and TRBJ2-3; 15 nucleotides agree with TRBD2. The V segment lost 1 base and the J segment 0 bases; nucleotides outside the gene matches: 5. This CDR3 comprises 19 residues. From germline, CDR1 is LGHDT and CDR2 YNNKEL (reference sequence). The CDR3 spells CASSQVLGLAGGSTDTQYF. DNA of the CDR3: TGTGCCAGCAGCCAAGTATTGGGACTAGCGGGGGGAAGCACAGATACGCAGTATTTT.

This clone was seen just once. The J gene is TRBJ2-6, the V gene TRBV4-1; possibly TRBD1 for D (6 bases). Between the trimmed V and J ends, which lost 4 bases and 5 bases, there was a span of 9 bases. The CDR3 contains 14 residues. CDR1 is MGHRA and CDR2 is YSYEKL in the germline V gene. CDR3 sequence (DNA): TGCGCCAGCAGCCCAGGGGCCTGGGCCAACGTCCTGACTTTC. Its translation is CASSPGAWANVLTF.

The rearrangement links TRBV7-8 to TRBJ2-1, with TRBD2 identical over 12 bases. Germline CDR1 reads SGHVS; CDR2 reads FQNEAQ. The CDR3 length is 17 residues. V trimming: 5 bases; J trimming: 1 base; junction bases outside the gene matches: 6. CDR3 protein: CASSPLAGGRSYNEQFF. As DNA, the CDR3 is TGTGCCAGCAGCCCCCTAGCGGGGGGGAGGTCCTACAATGAGCAGTTCTTC.

The chain has TRBV30 and TRBJ2-7; maybe TRBD1 (6 bases). The length of the CDR3 is 13 residues. Germline V gives CDR1 GTSNPN, CDR2 SVGIG (reference sequence). V lost 5 bases and J lost 0, with 11 bases in between. The CDR3 reads CAWFQGSSYEQYF. Written as DNA, the CDR3 is TGTGCCTGGTTCCAGGGGAGCTCCTACGAGCAGTACTTC.

J is TRBJ2-5 and V is TRBV12-5, with D uncertain. The CDR3 length is 13 residues. Trimming removed 6 bases at V and 5 bases at J, with 13 bases between. The V gene's germline CDR1 is LGHNT and CDR2 FRNRAP. CDR3 region: CASGEMVGETQYF. The CDR3 DNA reads TGTGCTAGTGGGGAGATGGTCGGCGAGACCCAGTACTTC.

The chain employs TRBV6-2 or TRBV6-3 and TRBJ1-1; D is undetermined. Trimming cost V 5 bases and J 0 bases, with 10 bases left between them. The V gene's germline CDR1 is MNHEY and CDR2 SVGEGT. CDR3 length: 14 amino acids. The CDR3 protein is CASSPPGLNTEAFF. The CDR3 bases are TGTGCCAGCAGTCCGCCGGGGTTGAACACTGAAGCTTTCTTT.

V gene TRBV7-9 combines with J gene TRBJ2-1, with TRBD2 matching over 8 bases. J lost 4 bases, V lost 3 bases, and 5 bases had no gene match. Per germline, CDR1 SEHNR and CDR2 FQNEAQ (reference sequence). The CDR3 consists of 15 residues. CDR3 loop: CASSFDRGGYNEQFF. As DNA, the CDR3 is TGTGCCAGCAGCTTCGACCGGGGGGGATACAATGAGCAGTTCTTC.

The chain combines TRBV11-3 with TRBJ2-7, with TRBD2 identical over 10 bases. The CDR3 length is 18 residues. Germline CDR1 and CDR2: SGHNT and YENEEA. V dropped 0 bases and J dropped 6; count of bases not matched to a gene: 14. The CDR3 coding sequence is TGTGCCAGCAGCTTAGACCCCATGGTCGCCAGCGGGAGGGGCGAGCAGTACTTC. Amino acids: CASSLDPMVASGRGEQYF.

This clone has only a few counts. This chain connects TRBV5-4 to TRBJ1-2; the D gene is possibly TRBD1 (5 bases). Germline values: CDR1 SGHNT, CDR2 YYREEE (reference sequence). The V end lost 3 bases, the J end lost 7 bases, and 16 bases lay between the germline ends. CDR3 length: 14 amino acids. As DNA, the CDR3 is TGTGCCAGCAGCTGGGGGACCGCTGCGGGTGGCTACACCTTC. Amino acids: CASSWGTAAGGYTF.

The V and J genes are TRBV5-1 and TRBJ2-7; D is possibly TRBD2 (5 bases). Deletions cut 2 bases from V and 4 bases from J, with 13 bases between. The germline V gene has CDR1 SGHRS and CDR2 YFSETQ. This CDR3 comprises 14 residues. CDR3 residues: CASSFTRDLYEQYF. CDR3 sequence (DNA): TGCGCCAGCAGCTTCACCCGGGATTTATACGAGCAGTACTTC.